The source of this T cell receptor (beta chain) is a study of shared clonotypes between healthy human individuals. Study observations and caveats: As a rule, naive subsets had a larger estimated richness than memory subsets. Four donors had roughly 5% of their naive CD4 clonotypes in common.

Germline CDR1 and CDR2: KGHSH and LQKENI. The CDR3 totals 15 residues. V gave up 3 bases and J gave up 6 bases; unmatched junction bases: 6. Approximately 30,000 T cell genomes (roughly 220 ng DNA) went into each sorted-subset replicate. Clones were sequenced by immunoSEQ multiplex PCR, and TCRdb holds only the in-frame ones, with some missing. The repertoire holds about 680,000 clones, about 74% seen once, with around 1.6% in the top ten. With regard to this clone: Its antigen is currently unknown.

This rearrangement joins TRBV18 to TRBJ2-1; 9 positions agree with TRBD1. This sequence originates from a woman under 40 in good health. The sample consisted of memory CD4+ T cells sorted from blood. Subset here: CD45RA-negative fraction. The CDR3 region has the DNA TGTGCCAGCTCACCTAGGACAGGGGCCGTCAATGAGCAGTTCTTC. Encoded protein: CASSPRTGAVNEQFF.